Below, one T cell receptor (beta chain) is given with its context. What it binds is not known. The data were taken from a study of OX40 agonist ivuxolimab in advanced cancers. Study findings and constraints: The authors also found low normalized T-cell clonal expansion in some nonresponders. Relatively little clonal expansion, among the lowest observed, appeared in partial responders at 0.1-3.0 mg/kg.

The V and J ends lost 0 bases and 6 bases respectively, with 12 bases between them. Germline V gene lookup returns CDR1 LGHNA and CDR2 YSLEER. CDR3 length: 16 residues. The assay was immunoSEQ multiplex PCR, and TCRdb's table has in-frame clones only and misses some. Of roughly 90,000 clones in the sample, 94% were seen once. The input for sequencing was CD4+ or CD8+ T cells sorted from blood, taken in a trial of the OX40 agonist ivuxolimab. The rearrangement uses TRBV4-3 and TRBJ1-6, with TRBD1 as a possible D gene (6 bases). The TCR originated in an adult with an advanced solid tumor such as melanoma, head and neck, liver or kidney cancer. CDR3 loop: CASSQDLWGANSPLHF. The DNA for the CDR3 is TGCGCCAGCAGCCAAGATTTGTGGGGGGCTAATTCACCCCTCCACTTT.